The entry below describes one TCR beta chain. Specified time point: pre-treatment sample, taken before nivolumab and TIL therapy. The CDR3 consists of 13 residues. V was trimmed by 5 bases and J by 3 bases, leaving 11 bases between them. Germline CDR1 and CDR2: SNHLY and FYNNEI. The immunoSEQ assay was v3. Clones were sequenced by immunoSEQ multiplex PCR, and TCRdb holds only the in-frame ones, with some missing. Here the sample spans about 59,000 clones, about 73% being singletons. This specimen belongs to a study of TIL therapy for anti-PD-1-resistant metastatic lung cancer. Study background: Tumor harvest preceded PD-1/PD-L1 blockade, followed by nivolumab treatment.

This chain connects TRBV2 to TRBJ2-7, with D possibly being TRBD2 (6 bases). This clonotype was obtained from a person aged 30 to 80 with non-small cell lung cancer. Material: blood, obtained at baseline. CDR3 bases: TGTGCCAGCAGTATTAGCGGACTCTACGAGCAGTACTTC. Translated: CASSISGLYEQYF.